This is a list of T cell receptor beta chains from one sample in a study of blood T cell repertoires in COVID-19. The table came from immunoSEQ multiplex PCR; TCRdb's copy has only in-frame clones and leaves some out. The sample lists roughly 150,000 clones; roughly 84% were seen once. Sample: peripheral blood. Every receptor here comes from a woman between 50 and 59 years old in a cohort sampled during active or convalescent COVID-19. Each CDR3 is given with its conserved first and last residue. Each record gives: J gene, clone size, D gene, V gene, CDR3 DNA, CDR3 protein. D genes are given only for firm matches. Where a row states a size, it is once, few, many or the class of an expanded clone; other rows omit it.

j_call: TRBJ2-5
clone_size: NA
d_call: NA
v_call: TRBV6-6
cdr3_nt: TGTGCCAGCAGTCGGAGGGGACCGATCGACAGGGTTGAAACCCAGTACTTC
cdr3_aa: CASSRRGPIDRVETQYF

j_call: TRBJ1-2
clone_size: NA
d_call: NA
v_call: TRBV7-9
cdr3_nt: TGTGCCAGCAGCCCCGCGAACTATGGCTACACCTTC
cdr3_aa: CASSPANYGYTF

j_call: TRBJ2-3
clone_size: once
d_call: TRBD2
v_call: TRBV9
cdr3_nt: TGTGCCTCCAGTCGGGGGGGGACAGATACGCAGTATTTT
cdr3_aa: CASSRGGTDTQYF

j_call: TRBJ1-5
clone_size: once
d_call: NA
v_call: TRBV9
cdr3_nt: TGTGCCAGCAGCGTAACGGCAGCGGATCAGCCCCAGCATTTT
cdr3_aa: CASSVTAADQPQHF

j_call: TRBJ1-5
clone_size: NA
d_call: NA
v_call: TRBV18
cdr3_nt: TGTGCCAGCTCACCACCGGGAGTGGGCAATCAGCCCCAGCATTTT
cdr3_aa: CASSPPGVGNQPQHF

j_call: TRBJ2-5
clone_size: NA
d_call: TRBD2
v_call: TRBV2
cdr3_nt: TGTGCCAGCAGTGGACTAGCGGGGGGGCAGGGGACCCAGTACTTC
cdr3_aa: CASSGLAGGQGTQYF

j_call: TRBJ1-5
clone_size: once
d_call: NA
v_call: TRBV2
cdr3_nt: TGTGCCAGCAGCCGGGACAATCCGGCGCGGGAGCCCCAGCATTTT
cdr3_aa: CASSRDNPAREPQHF

j_call: TRBJ2-7
clone_size: NA
d_call: TRBD2
v_call: TRBV19
cdr3_nt: TGTGCCAGTGCAGAGCTAGCGGGGGCCCACTACGAGCAGTACTTC
cdr3_aa: CASAELAGAHYEQYF

j_call: TRBJ1-6
clone_size: NA
d_call: NA
v_call: TRBV7-9
cdr3_nt: TGTGCCAGCAGCTCGACAGAATCACCCCTCCACTTT
cdr3_aa: CASSSTESPLHF

j_call: TRBJ2-5
clone_size: NA
d_call: NA
v_call: TRBV5-6
cdr3_nt: TGTGCCAGCAGCTTGGTGAGCGCGGAAGAGACCCAGTACTTC
cdr3_aa: CASSLVSAEETQYF

j_call: TRBJ2-3
clone_size: NA
d_call: TRBD2
v_call: TRBV2
cdr3_nt: TGTGCCAGCAGGGTAGCGGGGGGGAGCACAGATACGCAGTATTTT
cdr3_aa: CASRVAGGSTDTQYF

j_call: TRBJ2-7
clone_size: once
d_call: TRBD2
v_call: TRBV10-2
cdr3_nt: TGCGCCAGCAGAGATAGACTAGCGGGGCAATACGAGCAGTACTTC
cdr3_aa: CASRDRLAGQYEQYF

j_call: TRBJ1-2
clone_size: NA
d_call: NA
v_call: TRBV3-1/TRBV3-2
cdr3_nt: TGTGCCAGCAGCCGACAGAGCACTTACCATTATGGCTACACCTTC
cdr3_aa: CASSRQSTYHYGYTF

j_call: TRBJ2-7
clone_size: once
d_call: TRBD1
v_call: TRBV7-2
cdr3_nt: TGTGCCAGCAGCCATCAGGGACAGGGGGCTTACGAGCAGTACTTC
cdr3_aa: CASSHQGQGAYEQYF

j_call: TRBJ1-6
clone_size: NA
d_call: NA
v_call: TRBV19
cdr3_nt: TGTGCCAGTAGTATCCAGGGAGGGGAAAATTCACCCCTCCACTTT
cdr3_aa: CASSIQGGENSPLHF

j_call: TRBJ2-4
clone_size: NA
d_call: NA
v_call: TRBV3-1/TRBV3-2
cdr3_nt: TGTGCCAGCAGCCAAGTGGGCGCAGCCAAAAACATTCAGTACTTC
cdr3_aa: CASSQVGAAKNIQYF

j_call: TRBJ2-7
clone_size: NA
d_call: TRBD1
v_call: TRBV10-3
cdr3_nt: TGTGCCATCAGTGCGGGAGGACAGGGGTCCTACGAGCAGTACTTC
cdr3_aa: CAISAGGQGSYEQYF

j_call: TRBJ2-7
clone_size: once
d_call: TRBD1
v_call: TRBV29-1
cdr3_nt: TGCAGCGTTGAAGACGGGACAGTTTCCTACGAGCAGTACTTC
cdr3_aa: CSVEDGTVSYEQYF

j_call: TRBJ2-5
clone_size: NA
d_call: TRBD2
v_call: TRBV30
cdr3_nt: TGTGCCATGGCTAGCGGGGGGATACAAGAGACCCAGTACTTC
cdr3_aa: CAMASGGIQETQYF

j_call: TRBJ2-2
clone_size: NA
d_call: NA
v_call: TRBV18
cdr3_nt: TGTGCCAGCTCACCTTTTGGCGGTCCCGACAGCACCGGGGAGCTGTTTTTT
cdr3_aa: CASSPFGGPDSTGELFF

j_call: TRBJ2-5
clone_size: NA
d_call: NA
v_call: TRBV30
cdr3_nt: TGTGCCTGGAGTGTCCAGGTCCAAGAGACCCAGTACTTC
cdr3_aa: CAWSVQVQETQYF

j_call: TRBJ1-6
clone_size: NA
d_call: TRBD1
v_call: TRBV16
cdr3_nt: TGTGCCAGCAGCCAATCCCACAGGGGATTGAGTTCACCCCTCCACTTT
cdr3_aa: CASSQSHRGLSSPLHF

j_call: TRBJ2-5
clone_size: NA
d_call: TRBD1
v_call: TRBV6-5
cdr3_nt: TGTGCCAGCAGGCCGACAGGGCTACAAGAGACCCAGTACTTC
cdr3_aa: CASRPTGLQETQYF

j_call: TRBJ1-1
clone_size: NA
d_call: NA
v_call: TRBV15
cdr3_nt: TGTGCCACCAGCAGAAACCCGACAGGGAACACTGAAGCTTTCTTT
cdr3_aa: CATSRNPTGNTEAFF

j_call: TRBJ2-3
clone_size: NA
d_call: NA
v_call: TRBV19
cdr3_nt: TGTGCCAGTAGTATTGCCAATAAGAGGTTAGGAGATACGCAGTATTTT
cdr3_aa: CASSIANKRLGDTQYF

j_call: TRBJ2-7
clone_size: NA
d_call: TRBD1
v_call: TRBV14
cdr3_nt: TGTGCCAGCAGCCAAACTGGGACAGGACGTGGCGAGCAGTACTTC
cdr3_aa: CASSQTGTGRGEQYF

j_call: TRBJ1-1
clone_size: NA
d_call: NA
v_call: TRBV19
cdr3_nt: TGTGCCAGTAGTATAGCACCCGGGGGACCTATGAACACTGAAGCTTTCTTT
cdr3_aa: CASSIAPGGPMNTEAFF

j_call: TRBJ2-7
clone_size: NA
d_call: TRBD1
v_call: TRBV7-9
cdr3_nt: TGTGCCAGCAGCCTTTGGACAGGGCTCTACGAGCAGTACTTC
cdr3_aa: CASSLWTGLYEQYF

j_call: TRBJ1-6
clone_size: NA
d_call: TRBD1
v_call: TRBV12-5
cdr3_nt: TGTGCTAGTGGTCTCGGACAGGGGGGTTCACCCCTCCACTTT
cdr3_aa: CASGLGQGGSPLHF

j_call: TRBJ1-1
clone_size: NA
d_call: NA
v_call: TRBV2
cdr3_nt: TGTGCCAGCAGTAGGCAGGGGTGGGGAAACACTGAAGCTTTCTTT
cdr3_aa: CASSRQGWGNTEAFF

j_call: TRBJ1-5
clone_size: NA
d_call: TRBD1
v_call: TRBV30
cdr3_nt: TGTGCCTGGGGCGAAGGGGGCCTCCTTCCCCAGCATTTT
cdr3_aa: CAWGEGGLLPQHF

j_call: TRBJ2-5
clone_size: NA
d_call: NA
v_call: TRBV28
cdr3_nt: TGTGCCAGCAGTTTCAGGGTAGGCCAAGAGACCCAGTACTTC
cdr3_aa: CASSFRVGQETQYF

j_call: TRBJ2-7
clone_size: NA
d_call: NA
v_call: TRBV7-2
cdr3_nt: TGTGCCAGCAGCTTAGGGACTGGATGGGTCGGGGAGCAGTACTTC
cdr3_aa: CASSLGTGWVGEQYF

j_call: TRBJ2-6
clone_size: NA
d_call: TRBD1
v_call: TRBV5-1
cdr3_nt: TGCGCCAGCAGCACCAACAGGGGTGGGGCCAACGTCCTGACTTTC
cdr3_aa: CASSTNRGGANVLTF

j_call: TRBJ1-2
clone_size: NA
d_call: TRBD1
v_call: TRBV10-3
cdr3_nt: TGTGCCATCACCGGACAGGGGTCGGATGGCTACACCTTC
cdr3_aa: CAITGQGSDGYTF

j_call: TRBJ1-2
clone_size: NA
d_call: NA
v_call: TRBV5-5
cdr3_nt: TGTGCCAGCAGCTTGGACCCTTCCCTAGGGGCTAACTATGGCTACACCTTC
cdr3_aa: CASSLDPSLGANYGYTF

j_call: TRBJ2-5
clone_size: NA
d_call: TRBD2
v_call: TRBV7-3
cdr3_nt: TGTGCCAGCAGCCCAATAGCGGGAGGAGAGACCCAGTACTTC
cdr3_aa: CASSPIAGGETQYF

j_call: TRBJ1-6
clone_size: NA
d_call: NA
v_call: TRBV30
cdr3_nt: TGTGCCTGGACTGACACAGGGTATAATTCACCCCTCCACTTT
cdr3_aa: CAWTDTGYNSPLHF

j_call: TRBJ2-7
clone_size: NA
d_call: TRBD2
v_call: TRBV10-2
cdr3_nt: TGCGCCAGCGGATTACTGGCGGGGGGGAACGAGCAGTACTTC
cdr3_aa: CASGLLAGGNEQYF

j_call: TRBJ1-5
clone_size: NA
d_call: TRBD1
v_call: TRBV2
cdr3_nt: TGTGCCAGCAGTGGACAGGGGGCAGAGCAGCCCCAGCATTTT
cdr3_aa: CASSGQGAEQPQHF

j_call: TRBJ2-7
clone_size: NA
d_call: TRBD1
v_call: TRBV19
cdr3_nt: TGTGCCAGTAGTAGAGGGGACAGTCGCTACGAGCAGTACTTC
cdr3_aa: CASSRGDSRYEQYF

j_call: TRBJ2-2
clone_size: NA
d_call: TRBD2
v_call: TRBV5-1
cdr3_nt: TGCGCCAGCAGCCCCGGCTCAAGCGGGGGTTTCCCCGGGGAGCTGTTTTTT
cdr3_aa: CASSPGSSGGFPGELFF

j_call: TRBJ2-6
clone_size: NA
d_call: TRBD2
v_call: TRBV29-1
cdr3_nt: TGCAGCGTTGCGGCTAGCGGGGGGGACTCTGGGGCCAACGTCCTGACTTTC
cdr3_aa: CSVAASGGDSGANVLTF

j_call: TRBJ1-5
clone_size: once
d_call: NA
v_call: TRBV15
cdr3_nt: TGTGCCACCAGCAGATACTCTCGGGGTTACGGACCGAATCAGCCCCAGCATTTT
cdr3_aa: CATSRYSRGYGPNQPQHF

j_call: TRBJ2-3
clone_size: NA
d_call: TRBD2
v_call: TRBV7-4
cdr3_nt: TGTGCCAGCAGCTTATACCCAGATCCTAGCGGGGGGGCCGTCAGCACAGATACGCAGTATTTT
cdr3_aa: CASSLYPDPSGGAVSTDTQYF

j_call: TRBJ1-5
clone_size: NA
d_call: NA
v_call: TRBV5-1
cdr3_nt: TGCGCCAGCAGCCCGGGAGGGCGGACCGATAGCAATCAGCCCCAGCATTTT
cdr3_aa: CASSPGGRTDSNQPQHF

j_call: TRBJ2-3
clone_size: NA
d_call: TRBD2
v_call: TRBV7-2
cdr3_nt: TGTGCCAGCAGCTTATTCCGCGGGGGACCATACACAGATACGCAGTATTTT
cdr3_aa: CASSLFRGGPYTDTQYF

j_call: TRBJ2-7
clone_size: once
d_call: TRBD1
v_call: TRBV5-1
cdr3_nt: TGCGCCAGCAGCCAGGGAACGGGACAGAGCTCCTACGAGCAGTACTTC
cdr3_aa: CASSQGTGQSSYEQYF